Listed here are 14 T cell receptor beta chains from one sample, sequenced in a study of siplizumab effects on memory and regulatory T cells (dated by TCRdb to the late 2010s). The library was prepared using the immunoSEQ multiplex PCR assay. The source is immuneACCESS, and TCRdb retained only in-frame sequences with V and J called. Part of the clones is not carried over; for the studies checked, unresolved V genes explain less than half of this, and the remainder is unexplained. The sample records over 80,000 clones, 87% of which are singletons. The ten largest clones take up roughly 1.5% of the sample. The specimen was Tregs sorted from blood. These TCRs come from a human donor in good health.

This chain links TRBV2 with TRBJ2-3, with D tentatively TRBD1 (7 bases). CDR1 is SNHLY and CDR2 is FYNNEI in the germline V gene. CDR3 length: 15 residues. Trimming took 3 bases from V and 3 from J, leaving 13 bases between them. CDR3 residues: CASSDGGRGTDTQYF. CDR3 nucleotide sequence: TGTGCCAGCAGTGACGGGGGCAGGGGGACAGATACGCAGTATTTT.

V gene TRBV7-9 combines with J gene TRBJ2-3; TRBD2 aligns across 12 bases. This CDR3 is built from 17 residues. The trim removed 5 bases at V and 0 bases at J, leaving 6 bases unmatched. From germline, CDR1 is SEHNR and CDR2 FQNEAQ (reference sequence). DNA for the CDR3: TGTGCCAGCAGCGCGGGACTAGCGGGTTTGAGCACAGATACGCAGTATTTT. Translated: CASSAGLAGLSTDTQYF.

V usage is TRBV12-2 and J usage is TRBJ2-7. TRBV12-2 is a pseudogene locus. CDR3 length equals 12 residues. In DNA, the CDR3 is TGTGCAAGTCGCTTGATAGGTCACGAGCAGTACTTC. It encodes CASRLIGHEQYF.

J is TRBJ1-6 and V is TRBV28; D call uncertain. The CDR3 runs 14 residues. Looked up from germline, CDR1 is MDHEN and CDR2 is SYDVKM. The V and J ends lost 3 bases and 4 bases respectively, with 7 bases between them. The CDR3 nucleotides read TGTGCCAGCAGTTTCGGACGGTATAATTCACCCCTCCACTTT. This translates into CASSFGRYNSPLHF.

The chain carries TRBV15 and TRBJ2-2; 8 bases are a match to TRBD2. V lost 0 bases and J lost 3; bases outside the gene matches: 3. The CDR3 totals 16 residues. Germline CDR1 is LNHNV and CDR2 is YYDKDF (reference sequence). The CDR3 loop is CATSRESGGYTGELFF. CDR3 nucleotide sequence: TGTGCCACCAGCAGAGAATCGGGGGGGTACACCGGGGAGCTGTTTTTT. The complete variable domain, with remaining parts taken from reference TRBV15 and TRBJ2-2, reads DAMVIQNPRYQVTQFGKPVTLSCSQTLNHNVMYWYQQKSSQAPKLLFHYYDKDFNNEADTPDNFQSRRPNTSFCFLDIRSPGLGDTAMYLCATSRESGGYTGELFFGEGSRLTVL.

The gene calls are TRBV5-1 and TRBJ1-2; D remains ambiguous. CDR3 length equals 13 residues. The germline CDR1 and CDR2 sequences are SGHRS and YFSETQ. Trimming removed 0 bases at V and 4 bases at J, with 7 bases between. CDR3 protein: CASSLASSYGYTF. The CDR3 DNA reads TGCGCCAGCAGCTTGGCCAGCAGCTATGGCTACACCTTC.

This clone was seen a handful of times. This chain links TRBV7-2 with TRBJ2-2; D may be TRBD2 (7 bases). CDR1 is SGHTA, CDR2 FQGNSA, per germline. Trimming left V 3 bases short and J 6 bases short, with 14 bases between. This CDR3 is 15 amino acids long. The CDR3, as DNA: TGTGCCAGCAGCTTTAGGAGGGGGGGCCCCGGGGAGCTGTTTTTT. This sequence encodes CASSFRRGGPGELFF.

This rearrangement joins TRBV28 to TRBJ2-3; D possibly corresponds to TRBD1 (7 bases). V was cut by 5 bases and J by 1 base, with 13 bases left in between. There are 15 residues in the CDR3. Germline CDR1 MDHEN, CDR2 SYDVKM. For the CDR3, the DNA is TGTGCCAGCAGTCTGACAGGGACTGGCACAGATACGCAGTATTTT. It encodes CASSLTGTGTDTQYF.

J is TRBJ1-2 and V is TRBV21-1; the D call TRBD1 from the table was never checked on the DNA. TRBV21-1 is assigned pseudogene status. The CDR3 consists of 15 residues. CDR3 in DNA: TGTGCCAGCAGCAACTATCTGGACAGCTGTCTTGGCTACACCTTC. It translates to CASSNYLDSCLGYTF.

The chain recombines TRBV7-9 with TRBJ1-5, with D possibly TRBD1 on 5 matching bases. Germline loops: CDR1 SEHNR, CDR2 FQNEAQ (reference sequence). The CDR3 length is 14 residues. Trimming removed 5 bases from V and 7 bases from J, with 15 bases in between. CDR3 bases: TGTGCCAGCAGCGATCAACAGGAAGGCCAGCCCCAGCATTTT. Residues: CASSDQQEGQPQHF.

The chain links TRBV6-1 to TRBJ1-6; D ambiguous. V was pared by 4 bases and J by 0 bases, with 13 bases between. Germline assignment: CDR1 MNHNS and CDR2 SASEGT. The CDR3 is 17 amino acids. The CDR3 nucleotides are TGTGCCAGCAGTGCAACGAAAATCAGCTCCTATAATTCACCCCTCCACTTT. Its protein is CASSATKISSYNSPLHF.

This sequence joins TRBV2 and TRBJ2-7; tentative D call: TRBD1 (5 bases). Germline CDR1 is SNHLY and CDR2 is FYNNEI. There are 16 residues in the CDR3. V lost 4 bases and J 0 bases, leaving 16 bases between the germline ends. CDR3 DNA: TGTGCCAGCAGTGTTAGGGGCCGAAAAGGCTCCTACGAGCAGTACTTC. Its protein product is CASSVRGRKGSYEQYF.

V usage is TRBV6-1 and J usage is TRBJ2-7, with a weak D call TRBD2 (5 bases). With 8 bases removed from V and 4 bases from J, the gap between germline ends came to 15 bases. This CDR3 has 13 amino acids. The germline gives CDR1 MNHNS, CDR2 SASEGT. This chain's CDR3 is CASAPGGGYEQYF. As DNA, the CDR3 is TGTGCCAGCGCTCCTGGAGGAGGTTACGAGCAGTACTTC.

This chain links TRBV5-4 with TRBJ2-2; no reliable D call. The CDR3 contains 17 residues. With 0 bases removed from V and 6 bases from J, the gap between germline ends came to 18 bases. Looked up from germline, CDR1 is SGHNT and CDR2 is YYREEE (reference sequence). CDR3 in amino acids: CASSLGRMGLSAGELFF. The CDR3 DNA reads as TGTGCCAGCAGCTTGGGGCGGATGGGGTTGAGCGCCGGGGAGCTGTTTTTT. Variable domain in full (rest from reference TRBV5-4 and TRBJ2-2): ETGVTQSPTHLIKTRGQQVTLRCSSQSGHNTVSWYQQALGQGPQFIFQYYREEENGRGNFPPRFSGLQFPNYSSELNVNALELDDSALYLCASSLGRMGLSAGELFFGEGSRLTVL.